This TCR beta chain came from a study of blood T cell repertoires in COVID-19. Repertoires were generated with immunoSEQ multiplex PCR, while TCRdb's copy carries only in-frame clones and drops some. The sample lists 140,000 to 150,000 clones, around 85% occurring once. The V gene end was trimmed by 2 bases and the J gene end by 4 bases; junction bases not matched to a gene: 10. CDR1 is MGHRA, CDR2 YSYEKL, per germline. The CDR3 has 17 amino acids. This chain uses TRBV4-1 with TRBJ2-1, with 8 positions matching TRBD1. This TCR came from an older woman with COVID-19, enrolled during active disease. Source material: peripheral blood. The CDR3 spells CASSQQTGTGKYNEQFF. As DNA, the CDR3 is TGCGCCAGCAGCCAACAGACCGGGACAGGCAAATACAATGAGCAGTTCTTC.